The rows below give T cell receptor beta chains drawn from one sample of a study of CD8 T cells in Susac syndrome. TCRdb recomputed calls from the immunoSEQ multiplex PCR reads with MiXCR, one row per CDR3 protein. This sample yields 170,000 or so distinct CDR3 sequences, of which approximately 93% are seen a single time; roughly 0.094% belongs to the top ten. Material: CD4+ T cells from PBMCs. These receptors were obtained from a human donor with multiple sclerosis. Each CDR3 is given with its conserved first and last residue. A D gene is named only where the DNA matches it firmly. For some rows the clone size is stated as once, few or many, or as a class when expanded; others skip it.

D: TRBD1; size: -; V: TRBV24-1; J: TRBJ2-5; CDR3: CATSDLGQGIGETQYF; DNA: TGTGCCACCAGTGATTTGGGACAGGGGATCGGAGAGACCCAGTACTTC
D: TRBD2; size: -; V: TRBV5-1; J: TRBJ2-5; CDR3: CASSFWLAGETQYF; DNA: TGCGCCAGCAGCTTTTGGCTAGCGGGAGAGACCCAGTACTTC
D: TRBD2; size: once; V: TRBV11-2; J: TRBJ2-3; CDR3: CASSLAPTSGGSTDTQYF; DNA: TGTGCCAGCAGCTTAGCCCCTACTAGCGGGGGCAGCACAGATACGCAGTATTTT
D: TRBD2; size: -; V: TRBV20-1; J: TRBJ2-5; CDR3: CSARDASGRKETQYF; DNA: TGCAGTGCTAGAGATGCTAGCGGGAGGAAAGAGACCCAGTACTTC
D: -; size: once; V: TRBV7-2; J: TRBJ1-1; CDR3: CASSLATNRRSNTEAFF; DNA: TGTGCCAGCAGCTTAGCAACTAACAGAAGATCGAACACTGAAGCTTTCTTT
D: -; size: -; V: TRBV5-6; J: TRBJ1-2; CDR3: CASSLWESYGYTF; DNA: TGTGCCAGCAGCTTGTGGGAGTCCTATGGCTACACCTTC
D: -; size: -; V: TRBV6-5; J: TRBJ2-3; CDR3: CASSYSKPSLTDTQYF; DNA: TGTGCCAGCAGTTACTCGAAGCCTAGCCTCACAGATACGCAGTATTTT
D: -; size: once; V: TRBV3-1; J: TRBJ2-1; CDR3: CASSQDVGGASHNEQFF; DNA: TGTGCCAGCAGCCAAGATGTTGGGGGAGCCTCGCACAATGAGCAGTTCTTC
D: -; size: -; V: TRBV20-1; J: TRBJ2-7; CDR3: CSARDYPWGSYEQYF; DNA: TGCAGTGCTAGAGATTATCCGTGGGGCTCCTACGAGCAGTACTTC
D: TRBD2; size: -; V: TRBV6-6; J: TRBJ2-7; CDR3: CASKRLAGVSYEQYF; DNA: TGTGCCAGCAAGCGCTTAGCGGGAGTCAGCTACGAGCAGTACTTC
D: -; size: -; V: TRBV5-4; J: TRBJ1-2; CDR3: CASSPQGPTYGYTF; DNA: TGTGCCAGCAGCCCACAGGGACCCACCTATGGCTACACCTTC
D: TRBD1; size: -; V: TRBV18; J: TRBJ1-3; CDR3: CASSTGTGAGNTIYF; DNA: TGTGCCAGCTCGACAGGGACAGGGGCTGGAAACACCATATATTTT
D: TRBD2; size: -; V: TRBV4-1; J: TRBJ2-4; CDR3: CASSRTSGADIQYF; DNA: TGCGCCAGCAGCCGAACTAGCGGGGCGGACATTCAGTACTTC
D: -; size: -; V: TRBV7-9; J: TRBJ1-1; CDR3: CASIKVGVTEAFF; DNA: TGTGCCAGCATCAAAGTCGGGGTGACTGAAGCTTTCTTT
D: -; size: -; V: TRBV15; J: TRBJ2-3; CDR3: CATSRDPRGIVGTDTQYF; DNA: TGTGCCACCAGCAGAGACCCGCGGGGAATAGTAGGGACAGATACGCAGTATTTT
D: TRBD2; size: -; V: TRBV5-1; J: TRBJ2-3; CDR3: CASSSFLAGETDTQYF; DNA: TGCGCCAGCAGCTCCTTTTTGGCGGGAGAGACTGATACGCAGTATTTT
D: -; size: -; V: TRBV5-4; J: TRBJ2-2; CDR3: CASSLKSSGLNTGELFF; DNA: TGTGCCAGCAGCTTGAAGAGTAGCGGACTGAACACCGGGGAGCTGTTTTTT
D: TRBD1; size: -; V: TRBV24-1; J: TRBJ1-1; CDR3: CATSQTGVNTEAFF; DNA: TGTGCCACCAGCCAGACAGGGGTGAACACTGAAGCTTTCTTT
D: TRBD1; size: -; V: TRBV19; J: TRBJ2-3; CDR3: CASPRGQRPQYF; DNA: TGTGCCTCCCCAAGGGGACAGAGGCCGCAGTATTTT
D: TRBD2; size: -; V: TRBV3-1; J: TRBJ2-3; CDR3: CASSQAGLAENTDTQYF; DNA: TGTGCCAGCAGCCAAGCCGGACTAGCGGAAAACACAGATACGCAGTATTTT
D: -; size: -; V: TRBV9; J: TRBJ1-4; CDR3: CASSVAGQVNEKLFF; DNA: TGTGCCAGCAGCGTAGCGGGACAAGTTAATGAAAAACTGTTTTTT
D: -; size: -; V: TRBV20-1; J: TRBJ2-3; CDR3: CSAPGQPSTDTQYF; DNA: TGCAGTGCTCCAGGACAGCCCAGCACAGATACGCAGTATTTT
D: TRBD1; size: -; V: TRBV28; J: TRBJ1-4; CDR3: CASSNPLGRGRVELFF; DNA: TGTGCCAGCAGTAACCCCCTTGGGAGGGGGCGGGTGGAACTGTTTTTT
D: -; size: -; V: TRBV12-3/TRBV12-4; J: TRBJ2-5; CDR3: CASSTQDYQETQYF; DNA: TGTGCCAGCAGTACCCAGGACTACCAAGAGACCCAGTACTTC
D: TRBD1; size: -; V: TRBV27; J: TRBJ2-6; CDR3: CASSSSDRAPGANVLTF; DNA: TGTGCCAGCAGTAGCTCGGACAGGGCGCCTGGGGCCAACGTCCTGACTTTC
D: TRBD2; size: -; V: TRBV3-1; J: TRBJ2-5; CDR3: CASSENYGREGRETQYF; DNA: TGTGCCAGCAGCGAAAATTACGGGCGGGAGGGTCGGGAGACCCAGTACTTC
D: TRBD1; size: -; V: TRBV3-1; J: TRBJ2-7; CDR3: CASSQETGSYEQYF; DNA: TGTGCCAGCAGCCAAGAGACAGGGTCCTACGAGCAGTACTTC
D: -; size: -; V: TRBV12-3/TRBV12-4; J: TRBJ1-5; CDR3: CASSPDASNQPQHF; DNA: TGTGCCAGCAGTCCCGACGCTAGCAATCAGCCCCAGCATTTT
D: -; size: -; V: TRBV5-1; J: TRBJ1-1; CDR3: CASSLVPEAVTAFF; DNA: TGCGCCAGCAGCTTGGTGCCAGAGGCCGTTACAGCTTTCTTT
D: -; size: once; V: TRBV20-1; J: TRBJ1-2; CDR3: CSPGISNYGYTF; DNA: TGCAGTCCGGGGATCTCTAACTATGGCTACACCTTC
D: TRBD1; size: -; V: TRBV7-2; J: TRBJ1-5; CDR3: CASSSQGANQPQHF; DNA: TGTGCCAGCAGCTCACAGGGGGCTAATCAGCCCCAGCATTTT
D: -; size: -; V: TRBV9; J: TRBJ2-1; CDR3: CASSVAGPSSYNEQFF; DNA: TGTGCCAGCAGCGTAGCGGGCCCGAGCTCCTACAATGAGCAGTTCTTC
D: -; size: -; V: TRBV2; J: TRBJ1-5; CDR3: CASSEESMEPQHF; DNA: TGTGCCAGCAGTGAAGAGTCAATGGAGCCCCAGCATTTT
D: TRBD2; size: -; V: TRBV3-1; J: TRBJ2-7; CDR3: CASSQKIAGGRYEQYF; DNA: TGTGCCAGCAGCCAAAAAATAGCGGGGGGACGCTACGAGCAGTACTTC
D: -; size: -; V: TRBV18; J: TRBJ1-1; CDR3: CASSPPAGAEAFF; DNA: TGTGCCAGCTCACCCCCGGCGGGCGCAGAAGCTTTCTTT
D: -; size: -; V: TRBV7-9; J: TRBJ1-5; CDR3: CASSSWGQPQHF; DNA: TGTGCCAGCAGCTCGTGGGGTCAGCCCCAGCATTTT
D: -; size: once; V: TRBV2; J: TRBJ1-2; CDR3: CASSEVTGNYGYTF; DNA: TGTGCCAGCAGTGAAGTAACAGGGAACTATGGCTACACCTTC
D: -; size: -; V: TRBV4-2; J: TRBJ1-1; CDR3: CASSQDLPKNTEAFF; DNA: TGTGCCAGCAGCCAAGATCTGCCTAAGAACACTGAAGCTTTCTTT
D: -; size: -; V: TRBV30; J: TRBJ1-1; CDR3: CAWRGPWGTEAFF; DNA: TGTGCCTGGAGGGGCCCATGGGGCACTGAAGCTTTCTTT
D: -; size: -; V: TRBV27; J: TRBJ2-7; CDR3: CASSLQAPGAYEQYF; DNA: TGTGCCAGCAGTTTACAAGCGCCAGGGGCCTACGAGCAGTACTTC
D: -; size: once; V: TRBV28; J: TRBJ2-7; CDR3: CASSLAHSYEQYF; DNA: TGTGCCAGCAGTTTGGCACATTCCTACGAGCAGTACTTC
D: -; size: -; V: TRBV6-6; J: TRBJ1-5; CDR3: CASSYGREQPQHF; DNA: TGTGCCAGCAGTTACGGGCGGGAGCAGCCCCAGCATTTT
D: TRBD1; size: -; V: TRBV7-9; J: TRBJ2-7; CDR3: CASSARDRGYEQYF; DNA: TGTGCCAGCAGCGCCCGGGACAGGGGCTACGAGCAGTACTTC
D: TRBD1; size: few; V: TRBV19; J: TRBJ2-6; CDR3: CASSRQGAGANVLTF; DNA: TGTGCCAGTAGTAGACAGGGTGCGGGGGCCAACGTCCTGACTTTC
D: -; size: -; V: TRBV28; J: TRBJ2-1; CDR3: CASSSSYGYQFF; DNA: TGTGCCAGCAGTTCCAGTTACGGGTATCAGTTCTTC
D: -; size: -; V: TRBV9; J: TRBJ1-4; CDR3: CASSPRPGRDEKLFF; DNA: TGTGCCAGCAGCCCCCGCCCAGGGAGAGATGAAAAACTGTTTTTT
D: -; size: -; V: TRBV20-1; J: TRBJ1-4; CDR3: CSAPGTFDEKLFF; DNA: TGCAGTGCCCCCGGGACATTCGATGAAAAACTGTTTTTT
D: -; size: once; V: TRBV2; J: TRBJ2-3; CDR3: CASGTRGTDTQYF; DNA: TGTGCCAGCGGGACCAGAGGCACAGATACGCAGTATTTT
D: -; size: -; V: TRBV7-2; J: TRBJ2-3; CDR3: CASSLASGARDTQYF; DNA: TGTGCCAGCAGCTTAGCGTCTGGGGCGCGAGATACGCAGTATTTT
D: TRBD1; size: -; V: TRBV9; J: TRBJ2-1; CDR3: CASSGQGTVPNEQFF; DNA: TGTGCCAGCAGCGGCCAAGGGACAGTTCCTAATGAGCAGTTCTTC
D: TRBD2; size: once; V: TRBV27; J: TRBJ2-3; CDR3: CASSSGTSGTVGTDTQYF; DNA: TGTGCCAGCAGCTCCGGGACTAGCGGGACCGTGGGCACAGATACGCAGTATTTT
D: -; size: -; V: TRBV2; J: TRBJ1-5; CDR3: CASSVRGRNDQPQHF; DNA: TGTGCCAGCAGTGTCCGGGGAAGAAATGATCAGCCCCAGCATTTT
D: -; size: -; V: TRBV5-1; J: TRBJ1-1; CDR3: CASSPGVRTEAFF; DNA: TGCGCCAGCAGCCCGGGGGTCCGCACTGAAGCTTTCTTT
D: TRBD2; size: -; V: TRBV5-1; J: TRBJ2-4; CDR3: CASSEGTGGPINIQYF; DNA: TGCGCCAGCAGCGAGGGGACGGGGGGGCCTATAAACATTCAGTACTTC